This record looks at one TCR beta chain sequence and its context. As handled by the study authors: Scientists estimated how many nucleated cells there were by amplifying reference gene primers. The data were produced by immunoSEQ multiplex PCR, yet TCRdb's version contains in-frame clones alone and is incomplete. The DNA gave D and trimming, while V, J and clone size come from that table. The sample holds approximately 170,000 clones, around 83% seen once. This sample was included in a study of blood T cell repertoires in COVID-19. Study-wide context: COVID-19 samples, acute and convalescent, were from the United States, Italy and Spain. PBMCs, B-cell-depleted T cells, or T cells were the source of the cDNA or gDNA that made up the material.

The sequence was obtained from a woman in her 70s who had recovered from COVID-19. Source material: peripheral blood.

The CDR3 region is CAWNMAYTEAFF. For the CDR3, the DNA is TGTGCCTGGAACATGGCTTACACTGAAGCTTTCTTT. The gene calls are TRBV30 and TRBJ1-1, with D uncertain. This CDR3 is 12 amino acids long. Germline V CDR1 and CDR2: GTSNPN, SVGIG (reference sequence). Trimming shortened V by 4 bases and J by 3 bases, and 9 bases separated the two germline ends.